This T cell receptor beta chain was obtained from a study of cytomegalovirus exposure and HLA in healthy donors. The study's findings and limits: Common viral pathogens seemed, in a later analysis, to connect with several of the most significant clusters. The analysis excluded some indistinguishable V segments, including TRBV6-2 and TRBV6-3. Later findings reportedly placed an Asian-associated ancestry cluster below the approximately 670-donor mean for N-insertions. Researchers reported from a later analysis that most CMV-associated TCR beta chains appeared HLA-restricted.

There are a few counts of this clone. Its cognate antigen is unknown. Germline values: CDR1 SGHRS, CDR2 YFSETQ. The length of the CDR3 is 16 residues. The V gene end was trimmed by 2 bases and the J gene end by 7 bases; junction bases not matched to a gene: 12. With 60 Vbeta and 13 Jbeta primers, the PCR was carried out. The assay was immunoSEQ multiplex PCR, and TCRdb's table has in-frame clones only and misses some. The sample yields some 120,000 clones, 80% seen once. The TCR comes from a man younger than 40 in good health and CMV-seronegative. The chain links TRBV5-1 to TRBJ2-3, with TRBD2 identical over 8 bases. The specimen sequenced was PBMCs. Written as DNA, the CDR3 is TGCGCCAGCAGCTTTCCAGCGGGAGTCCCGTCAAATACGCAGTATTTT. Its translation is CASSFPAGVPSNTQYF.